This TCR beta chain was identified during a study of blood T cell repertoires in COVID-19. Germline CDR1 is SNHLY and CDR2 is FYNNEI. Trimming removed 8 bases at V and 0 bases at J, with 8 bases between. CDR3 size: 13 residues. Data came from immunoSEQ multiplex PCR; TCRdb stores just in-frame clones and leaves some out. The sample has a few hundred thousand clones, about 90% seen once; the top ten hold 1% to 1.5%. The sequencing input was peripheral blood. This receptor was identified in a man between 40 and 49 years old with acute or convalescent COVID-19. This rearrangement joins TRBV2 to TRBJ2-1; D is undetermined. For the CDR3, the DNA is TGTGCCAGCCTGGCGGTCTCCTACAATGAGCAGTTCTTC. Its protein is CASLAVSYNEQFF.